Listed below are T cell receptor beta chains from one sample, sequenced in a study of blood T cell repertoires in COVID-19. TCRdb keeps only in-frame clones here, not all; method: immunoSEQ multiplex PCR. The table has about 140,000 clones, more than 80% seen once. Sequenced sample: peripheral blood. Receptors were obtained from a human donor in a cohort sampled during active COVID-19. The CDR3 runs from the conserved cysteine through the conserved F or W. The order of the fields is D gene, clone size, V gene, J gene, CDR3 DNA, CDR3 protein. D genes are given only for firm matches. The size entry is marked missing in some rows and otherwise reads once, few, many or a size class.

-,-,TRBV7-2,TRBJ1-3,TGTGCCAGCAGCTTAGAACACCTCACCGGAAACACCATATATTTT,CASSLEHLTGNTIYF
-,-,TRBV4-3,TRBJ1-6,TGCGCCAGCAGCCAAGTCAGCTCCGGCGGGTCACCCCTCCACTTT,CASSQVSSGGSPLHF
-,-,TRBV25-1,TRBJ1-1,TGTGCCAGCACTCGGAGCGCAGGGGTGTTGACTGAAGCTTTCTTT,CASTRSAGVLTEAFF
TRBD2,-,TRBV4-2,TRBJ2-3,TGTGCCAGCAGCCTGGGACTAGCGGGGGGTATGTTGACGGCAGATACGCAGTATTTT,CASSLGLAGGMLTADTQYF
TRBD2,-,TRBV19,TRBJ2-3,TGTGCCAGTAGTGCAGGTGGGGGGGGAGATACGCAGTATTTT,CASSAGGGGDTQYF
TRBD1,-,TRBV19,TRBJ2-5,TGTGCCAGTAGTAGGGGACAGGGGTTTAGAGAGACCCAGTACTTC,CASSRGQGFRETQYF
-,-,TRBV7-2,TRBJ2-7,TGTGCCAGCAGCCTACCCGGGTCCTCCGGCGGGCAGTACTTC,CASSLPGSSGGQYF
-,-,TRBV28,TRBJ1-3,TGTGCCAGCAGTTTAAGTGGGAGGACCTCTGGAAACACCATATATTTT,CASSLSGRTSGNTIYF
TRBD1,once,TRBV28,TRBJ1-6,TGTGCCAGCAGCCTATCGGGAAGGGGGCGGAATTCACCCCTCCACTTT,CASSLSGRGRNSPLHF
-,-,TRBV28,TRBJ1-1,TGTGCCAGCACCCGAGGGAGGGGCTGGAGTACTGAAGCTTTCTTT,CASTRGRGWSTEAFF
-,-,TRBV5-1,TRBJ2-3,TGCGCCAGCAGCTTGGACAACACAGATACGCAGTATTTT,CASSLDNTDTQYF
TRBD2,-,TRBV6-5,TRBJ2-7,TGTGCCAGCAGACGGGACTACTACTACGAGCAGTACTTC,CASRRDYYYEQYF
TRBD2,once,TRBV7-9,TRBJ2-7,TGTGCCAGCGGGACTAGCCGCGCCGAGCAGTACTTC,CASGTSRAEQYF
-,-,TRBV4-3,TRBJ2-3,TGCGCCAGCAGCCAAGAACCCGGTCGTACCTCCCTCCCAGATACGCAGTATTTT,CASSQEPGRTSLPDTQYF
TRBD1,-,TRBV23-1,TRBJ2-2,TGCGCCAGCAGTTCCCTCACGGGACAGGGGATCGGGGAGCTGTTTTTT,CASSSLTGQGIGELFF